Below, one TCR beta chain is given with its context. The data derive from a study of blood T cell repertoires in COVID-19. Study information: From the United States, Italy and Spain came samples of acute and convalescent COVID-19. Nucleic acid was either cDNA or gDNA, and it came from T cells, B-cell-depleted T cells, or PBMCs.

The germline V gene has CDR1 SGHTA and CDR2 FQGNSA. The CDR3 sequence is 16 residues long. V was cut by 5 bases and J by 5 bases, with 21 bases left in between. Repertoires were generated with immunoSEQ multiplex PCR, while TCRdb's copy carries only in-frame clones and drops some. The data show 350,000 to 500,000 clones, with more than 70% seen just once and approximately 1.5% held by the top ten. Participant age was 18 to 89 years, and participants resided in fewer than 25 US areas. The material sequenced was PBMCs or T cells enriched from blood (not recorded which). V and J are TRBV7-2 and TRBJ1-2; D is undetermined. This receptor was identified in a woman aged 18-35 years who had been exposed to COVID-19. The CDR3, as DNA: TGTGCCAGCAGCCTGGATGGGCCTTCCTTATTTTATGGCTACACCTTC. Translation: CASSLDGPSLFYGYTF.